This T cell receptor beta chain was found in a study of cytotoxic CD8 clonotypes in ibrutinib-treated CLL. About the study: Response sampling came at median roughly 11 months of treatment, ranging about 6 to 40 months.

TCRdb keeps only in-frame clones here, not all; method: immunoSEQ multiplex PCR. The sample lists just over 200,000 clones, around 75% occurring once. Trimming removed 3 bases from V and 7 bases from J; junction bases left unmatched: 4. This CDR3 is built from 14 residues. CDR1 SGHTA and CDR2 FQGNSA come from the germline V gene. Notes on the study in general: Sampling schedules were unmatched across sustained-remission and progressing patients. Clonality climbed at ibrutinib response, then dropped toward baseline at progression.

Frozen-stored PBMCs produced roughly 2 micrograms of genomic DNA for TCR beta libraries. Points on this clone: What it binds is not known.

The chain links TRBV7-2 to TRBJ1-4; 8 bases agree with TRBD1. The TCR comes from a human donor with chronic lymphocytic leukemia. Specimen: PBMCs, collected after 12 months of ibrutinib treatment. The chain's CDR3 is CASSFQGAVEKLFF. CDR3 sequence (DNA): TGTGCCAGCAGCTTTCAGGGGGCGGTTGAAAAACTGTTTTTT.